A single sample is the source of the 5 T cell receptor beta chains below, sequenced in a study of blood T cells in healthy people across ages. The use of a sample-barcoded 5' primer and a J-beta primer mix characterized a second PCR of roughly 7 to 11 cycles. From the 5' RACE reads, TCRdb called clonotypes with MiXCR, one entry per CDR3 protein. The table includes 850,000 to 1,000,000 distinct CDR3 sequences, around 49% detected once. Sequencing was performed on blood. The receptors were sampled from a man younger than 40 in good health.

The chain recombines TRBV5-6 with TRBJ2-1, with D unclear. The CDR3 is 15 residues long. CDR1 is SGHDT and CDR2 is YYEEEE in the germline V gene. V lost 2 bases, J lost 2 bases, and 11 bases lay in between. In DNA, the CDR3 is TGTGCCAGCAGCTTTGAGTTCGCAGCCTACAATGAGCAGTTCTTC. Protein sequence: CASSFEFAAYNEQFF.

The chain joins TRBV5-1 to TRBJ1-1; no reliable D call. The CDR3 is 16 residues long. The germline V gene encodes CDR1 SGHRS and CDR2 YFSETQ. Trimming removed 1 base at V and 1 base at J, with 14 bases between. The CDR3 is CASSLRSGGENTEAFF. In DNA form, the CDR3 reads TGCGCCAGCAGCTTGCGATCGGGAGGCGAGAACACTGAAGCTTTCTTT.

The table lists this clonotype with a few counts. This chain uses TRBV20-1 with TRBJ1-2; D not certain. Germline V gene lookup returns CDR1 DFQATT and CDR2 SNEGSKA (reference sequence). V lost 1 base and J lost 6, with 9 bases in between. The CDR3 consists of 12 residues. DNA for the CDR3: TGCAGTGCTAGAGTGGCAGGTGATGGCTACACCTTC. Amino acids: CSARVAGDGYTF.

V and J are TRBV18 and TRBJ2-3; maybe TRBD2 (6 bases). V was clipped by 6 bases and J by 1 base, with 14 bases between them. This CDR3 is built from 15 residues. In germline, CDR1 is KGHSH, CDR2 LQKENI. CDR3 DNA sequence: TGTGCCAGCTCCCGCGAGCGGGTTGGCACAGATACGCAGTATTTT. This gives the protein CASSRERVGTDTQYF.

This chain joins TRBV4-1 and TRBJ2-3; tentatively, D is TRBD1 or TRBD2 (7 bases each). This CDR3 is 14 amino acids long. Germline values: CDR1 MGHRA, CDR2 YSYEKL. Trimming took 11 bases from V and 4 from J, leaving 19 bases between them. CDR3 DNA sequence: TGCGCCTTTTGGGGGGGACAGTTTCCAGATACGCAGTATTTT. This gives the protein CAFWGGQFPDTQYF.